The following is a TCR beta chain sequence with its context. Trimming removed 0 bases from V and 14 bases from J; junction bases left unmatched: 11. The CDR3 contains 15 residues. Germline V gene lookup returns CDR1 LGHNA and CDR2 YNFKEQ. The PCR contained 60 Vbeta and 13 Jbeta primers. Sequencing was performed with immunoSEQ multiplex PCR; in TCRdb, only in-frame clones are kept and a portion is missing. The data contain roughly 130,000 clones, about 82% of them seen just once; the ten biggest clones take up 1% to 1.5%. These data belong to a study of cytomegalovirus exposure and HLA in healthy donors. Study at large: Most donors, about 77% of more than 300 genotyped, fell in the Caucasian-associated ancestry cluster.

Specimen: PBMCs. The chain carries TRBV4-2 and TRBJ2-2; 8 bases are a match to TRBD2. The TCR was taken from a boy aged 5-17 years in good health and CMV-seronegative. CDR3 nucleotides: TGTGCCAGCAGCCAAGATTCGAACGCCCGGGGGGGTCTGTTTTTT. Translated: CASSQDSNARGGLFF.